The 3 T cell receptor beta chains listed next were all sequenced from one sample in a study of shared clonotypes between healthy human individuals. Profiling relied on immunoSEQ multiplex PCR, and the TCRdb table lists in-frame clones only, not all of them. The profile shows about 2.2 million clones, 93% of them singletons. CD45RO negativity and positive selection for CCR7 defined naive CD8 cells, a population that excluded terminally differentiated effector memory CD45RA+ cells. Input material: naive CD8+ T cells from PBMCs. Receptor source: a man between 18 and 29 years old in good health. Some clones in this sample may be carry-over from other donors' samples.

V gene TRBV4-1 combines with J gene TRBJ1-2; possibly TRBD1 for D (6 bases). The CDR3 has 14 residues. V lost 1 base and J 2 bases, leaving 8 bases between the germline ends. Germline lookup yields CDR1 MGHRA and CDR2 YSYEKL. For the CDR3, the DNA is TGCGCCAGCAGCCAAGTTCAGGGGAACTATGGCTACACCTTC. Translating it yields CASSQVQGNYGYTF.

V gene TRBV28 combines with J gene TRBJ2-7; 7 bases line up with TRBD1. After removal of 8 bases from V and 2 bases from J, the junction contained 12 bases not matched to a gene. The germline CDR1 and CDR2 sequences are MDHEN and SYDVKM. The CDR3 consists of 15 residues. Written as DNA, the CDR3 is TGTGCCAGCGGGACAGCGACCCTTCCGGCCTACGAGCAGTACTTC. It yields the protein CASGTATLPAYEQYF.

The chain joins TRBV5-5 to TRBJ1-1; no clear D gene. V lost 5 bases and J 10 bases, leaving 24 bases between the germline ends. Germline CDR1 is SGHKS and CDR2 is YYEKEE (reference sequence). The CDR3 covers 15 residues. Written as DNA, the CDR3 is TGTGCCAGCAGTTGGGGAGACCGGGCCGTAATGGGAGCTTTCTTT. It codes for CASSWGDRAVMGAFF.